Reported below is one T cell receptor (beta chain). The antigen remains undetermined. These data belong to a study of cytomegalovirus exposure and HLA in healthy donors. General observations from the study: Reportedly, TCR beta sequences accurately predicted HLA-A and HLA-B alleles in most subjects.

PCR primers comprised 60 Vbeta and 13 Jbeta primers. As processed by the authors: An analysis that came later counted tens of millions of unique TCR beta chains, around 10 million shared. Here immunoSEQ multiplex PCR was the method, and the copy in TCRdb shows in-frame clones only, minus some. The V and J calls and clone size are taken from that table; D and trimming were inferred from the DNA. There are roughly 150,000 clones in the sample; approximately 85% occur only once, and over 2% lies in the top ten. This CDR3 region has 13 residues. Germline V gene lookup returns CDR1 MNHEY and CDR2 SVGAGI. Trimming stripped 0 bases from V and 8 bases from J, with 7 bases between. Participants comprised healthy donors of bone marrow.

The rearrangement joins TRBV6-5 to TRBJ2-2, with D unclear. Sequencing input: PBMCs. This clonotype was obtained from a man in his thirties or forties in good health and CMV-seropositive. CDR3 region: CASSYSPRGELFF. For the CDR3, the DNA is TGTGCCAGCAGTTACTCGCCCCGGGGGGAGCTGTTTTTT.